This T cell receptor (beta chain) originates from a study of shared clonotypes between healthy human individuals. As for the study in general: Those who served as donors were two women and a few men between the ages of 18 and 49. The study used three CD4 naive, three CD4 memory, two CD8 naive and one CD8 memory plate per donor.

CD45RO negativity and positive selection for CCR7 defined naive CD8 cells, a population that excluded terminally differentiated effector memory CD45RA+ cells. This clone was found once. The antigen remains undetermined. This CDR3 spans 12 amino acids. Trimming stripped 2 bases from V and 7 bases from J, with 6 bases between. Germline V gene sequence: CDR1 SGHVS, CDR2 FNYEAQ. TCRdb's copy holds only in-frame clones and misses some; the assay was immunoSEQ multiplex PCR. The repertoire holds about 2.2 million clones, with just under 95% as singletons. Overall study results and limits: Several donors showed sharing of roughly 5% of naive CD4 clonotypes. The generation probabilities recorded for non-shared clonotypes fell below those of clonotypes shared by all four donors.

The material sequenced was naive CD8+ T cells from PBMCs. The receptor's source is a young man in good health. Some clones in this sample may be carry-over from other donors' samples. The J gene is TRBJ2-1, the V gene TRBV7-6, with D uncertain. DNA for the CDR3: TGTGCCAGCAGCTTAAGTGGTAATGAGCAGTTCTTC. Protein sequence: CASSLSGNEQFF.